These 5 T cell receptor beta chains came from one sample sequenced in a study of blood T cell repertoires in COVID-19. The table came from immunoSEQ multiplex PCR; TCRdb's copy has only in-frame clones and leaves some out. The sample contains 200,000 to 250,000 clones, over 75% of which appear only once. The specimen sequenced was PBMCs or T cells enriched from blood (not recorded which). Receptors were obtained from a woman aged 18-35 years in a cohort exposed to, infected with or recovered from COVID-19 (not recorded which).

J is TRBJ2-1 and V is TRBV7-9, with TRBD2 identical over 11 bases. There are 17 residues in the CDR3. The ends lost 6 bases at V and 6 bases at J; junction bases unmatched: 13. Germline-derived CDR1 and CDR2 are SEHNR and FQNEAQ (reference sequence). Here the CDR3 reads CASRDGQGLAALNEQFF. DNA for the CDR3: TGTGCCAGCAGGGATGGACAGGGACTAGCGGCCCTCAATGAGCAGTTCTTC.

V is TRBV5-4 and J is TRBJ2-7; the D gene is possibly TRBD1 (6 bases). V gave up 3 bases and J gave up 3 bases, with 13 bases separating them. The CDR3 has 14 residues. Germline CDR1 SGHNT, CDR2 YYREEE (reference sequence). CDR3 amino acids: CASSSGQSYYEQYF. CDR3 sequence (DNA): TGTGCCAGCAGCTCTGGACAGTCTTACTACGAGCAGTACTTC.

A few counts support this clone. The chain joins TRBV2 to TRBJ2-2; D is uncertain. CDR3 length: 13 residues. From germline, CDR1 is SNHLY and CDR2 FYNNEI. Trimming stripped 3 bases from V and 4 bases from J, with 6 bases between. The CDR3 here is CASSDQATGELFF. The CDR3 DNA is TGTGCCAGCAGTGACCAAGCCACCGGGGAGCTGTTTTTT. The full variable domain, with the rest looked up from reference TRBV2 and TRBJ2-2, is EPEVTQTPSHQVTQMGQEVILRCVPISNHLYFYWYRQILGQKVEFLVSFYNNEISEKSEIFDDQFSVERPDGSNFTLKIRSTKLEDSAMYFCASSDQATGELFFGEGSRLTVL.

The V and J genes are TRBV21-1 and TRBJ1-6. TRBV21-1 is designated a pseudogene. This CDR3 contains 19 residues. This chain's CDR3 is CASSKKGGGGTSYNSPLHF. The CDR3 DNA reads as TGTGCCAGCAGCAAAAAGGGGGGGGGAGGCACCTCCTATAATTCACCCCTCCACTTT.

The chain employs TRBV28 and TRBJ2-7; TRBD2 agrees at 12 bases. The CDR3 has 15 amino acids. With V trimmed by 5 bases and J by 0 bases, 2 bases remained unmatched. Germline CDR1 MDHEN, CDR2 SYDVKM. The CDR3 nucleotides are TGTGCCAGCAGTACGACTAGCGGGAGCTCCTACGAGCAGTACTTC. It is translated as CASSTTSGSSYEQYF.